These T cell receptor beta chains were read from a single sample in a study of OX40 agonist ivuxolimab in advanced cancers. Measured with immunoSEQ multiplex PCR; TCRdb has only the in-frame clones, and not every one. This table holds approximately 66,000 clones, about 86% found once. Sequencing was performed on CD4+ or CD8+ T cells sorted from blood, taken in a trial of the OX40 agonist ivuxolimab. The receptors come from an adult with an advanced solid tumor such as melanoma, head and neck, liver or kidney cancer. CDR3s include the opening cysteine and the closing phenylalanine or tryptophan. Some rows mark clone size as missing; the rest say once, few, many or name a class of expanded clone.

V gene: TRBV6-5
clone size: NA
CDR3 protein: CASKWDRGSNQPQHF

V gene: TRBV15
clone size: once
CDR3 protein: CATSRDGRASTDTQYF

V gene: TRBV5-1
clone size: NA
CDR3 protein: CASRLPSGGDTDTQYF

V gene: TRBV18
clone size: NA
CDR3 protein: CASSPSFATNEKLFF

V gene: TRBV9
clone size: NA
CDR3 protein: CASSGTGRSPGELFF

V gene: TRBV18
clone size: NA
CDR3 protein: CASSAGTGEQPQHF

V gene: TRBV15
clone size: NA
CDR3 protein: CATSRSPGQQQETQYF

V gene: TRBV4-1
clone size: NA
CDR3 protein: CASSPQLNYGYTF

V gene: TRBV11-3
clone size: NA
CDR3 protein: CASSSHRGEETQYF

V gene: TRBV6-5
clone size: NA
CDR3 protein: CASSYSGTGSEAFF

V gene: TRBV7-6
clone size: NA
CDR3 protein: CASSLGGQGGTGYTF

V gene: TRBV7-2
clone size: NA
CDR3 protein: CASSSGHTDTQYF

V gene: TRBV6-5
clone size: once
CDR3 protein: CASLRFPHGELFF

V gene: TRBV6-1
clone size: NA
CDR3 protein: CASSYTAYNSPLHF

V gene: TRBV18
clone size: NA
CDR3 protein: CASQAAYSYNEQFF

V gene: TRBV5-1
clone size: NA
CDR3 protein: CASSFAVTASGANVLTF

V gene: TRBV4-1
clone size: NA
CDR3 protein: CASSRPQATGALMNTEAFF

V gene: TRBV5-1
clone size: NA
CDR3 protein: CASSLASGTYNEQFF

V gene: TRBV1
clone size: NA
CDR3 protein: CTSSPRGGNYGYTF

V gene: TRBV2
clone size: NA
CDR3 protein: CASSTIGGDNEQFF